These 18 T cell receptor beta chains came from one sample sequenced in a study of metastatic and nonmetastatic thyroid tumors. All patients were treatment-naive before thyroid surgery. TCRdb re-clonotyped the PCR reads through MiXCR. The sample has 25,000 to 30,000 clones, under 25% seen once. The sequenced sample was blood. Receptor source: a female donor with papillary thyroid cancer or a benign thyroid nodule (not recorded which). Some clones in this sample may be carry-over from other donors' samples.

The chain is built from TRBV6-5 and TRBJ2-3; no clear D gene. This CDR3 is 13 amino acids long. Between the trimmed V and J ends, which lost 2 bases and 5 bases, there was a span of 8 bases. Germline CDR1 MNHEY, CDR2 SVGAGI. CDR3 region: CASSYRTLDTQYF. The CDR3, as DNA: TGTGCCAGCAGTTACCGGACCTTAGATACGCAGTATTTT.

The chain is built from TRBV6-5 and TRBJ2-7; D is perhaps TRBD1 (5 bases). The germline CDR1 and CDR2 sequences are MNHEY and SVGAGI. This CDR3 has 15 amino acids. Trimming shortened V by 0 bases and J by 1 base, and 10 bases separated the two germline ends. In nucleotides, the CDR3 is TGTGCCAGCAGTTACTCATCCGCAGGGTCCTACGAGCAGTACTTC. Protein product: CASSYSSAGSYEQYF.

The chain has TRBV5-1 and TRBJ1-2; the match to TRBD1 covers 12 bases. CDR1 and CDR2 (germline): SGHRS, YFSETQ. Trimming removed 1 base from V and 4 bases from J; junction bases left unmatched: 2. The CDR3 spans 15 residues. The CDR3 protein is CASSLSGQGAYGYTF. CDR3 in DNA: TGCGCCAGCAGCTTGTCGGGACAGGGGGCCTATGGCTACACCTTC. The variable domain in full, completed from reference TRBV5-1 and TRBJ1-2, reads KAGVTQTPRYLIKTRGQQVTLSCSPISGHRSVSWYQQTPGQGLQFLFEYFSETQRNKGNFPGRFSGRQFSNSRSEMNVSTLELGDSALYLCASSLSGQGAYGYTFGSGTRLTVV.

This clone was observed a few times. The gene calls are TRBV28 and TRBJ1-5; D is ambiguous. The ends were cut back, 2 bases at V and 2 bases at J, with 10 bases in the middle. Germline CDR1 and CDR2: MDHEN and SYDVKM. This CDR3 region has 15 residues. The CDR3 loop is CASSLVWLRNQPQHF. CDR3 in DNA: TGTGCCAGCAGTTTAGTCTGGCTACGCAATCAGCCCCAGCATTTT.

This clone was counted many times. The V and J genes are TRBV3-1 and TRBJ2-4; no clear D. Germline-derived CDR1 and CDR2 are LGHDT and YNNKEL (reference sequence). V was trimmed by 4 bases and J by 2 bases, leaving 9 bases between them. The CDR3 is 14 residues long. CDR3: CASSRGLTKNIQYF. CDR3 bases: TGTGCCAGCAGCCGCGGCCTAACCAAAAACATTCAGTACTTC.

This clone was detected only a few times. The genes are TRBV27 and TRBJ1-6, with 8 bases identical to TRBD1. The CDR3 is 15 amino acids. V shed 5 bases, J shed 7 bases, and the junction held 7 bases outside the gene matches. Per germline, CDR1 MNHEY and CDR2 SMNVEV (reference sequence). This CDR3 reads CASSRLRGLNSPLHF. The CDR3 DNA reads as TGTGCCAGCAGTCGCCTCAGGGGGCTGAATTCACCCCTCCACTTT.

By share of the sample, this clone is medium-sized (0.01 to 0.1%). V usage is TRBV27 and J usage is TRBJ1-2; tentative D call: TRBD1 (5 bases). The CDR3 sequence is 14 residues long. With 2 bases removed from V and 4 bases from J, the gap between germline ends came to 11 bases. From germline, CDR1 is MNHEY and CDR2 SMNVEV (reference sequence). The CDR3 here is CASSLAGTSYGYTF. Written as DNA, the CDR3 is TGTGCCAGCAGTTTAGCCGGGACGTCCTATGGCTACACCTTC.

This clone has just one count. The chain is built from TRBV19 and TRBJ2-7; the match to TRBD2 covers 12 bases. V was clipped by 1 base and J by 3 bases; unmatched bases: 7. Germline lookup yields CDR1 LNHDA and CDR2 SQIVND (reference sequence). The CDR3 covers 17 residues. The CDR3 DNA follows: TGTGCCAGTAGTATAGCTTCCGTGACTAGCGGGAGCTACGAGCAGTACTTC. This encodes CASSIASVTSGSYEQYF.

In this sample, this clone turned up many times. The J gene is TRBJ2-7, the V gene TRBV20-1; TRBD2 agrees at 8 bases. There are 15 residues in the CDR3. Germline V lookup: CDR1 DFQATT, CDR2 SNEGSKA (reference sequence). J lost 0 bases, V lost 6 bases, and 10 bases had no gene match. The CDR3 sequence: CSAGFPSGLSYEQYF. The CDR3 DNA follows: TGCAGTGCAGGATTCCCTAGCGGGCTCTCCTACGAGCAGTACTTC.

On this clone: At one of its ends the junction is not consistent with the germline gene, which may arise from a read error. The J gene is TRBJ2-2, the V gene TRBV7-7; D possibly corresponds to TRBD1 (5 bases). Germline V CDR1 and CDR2: SSHAT, FNYEAQ (reference sequence). The CDR3 has 15 residues. CDR3 DNA: TGTGCTAGCAGCTTAGGGGCATGGGGCCTCGGTGAGCTGTTTTTT. Translated, it gives CASSLGAWGLGELFF.

The sample holds many counts of this clone. The chain couples TRBV19 to TRBJ2-7, with 10 bases matching TRBD1. The ends lost 5 bases at V and 4 bases at J; junction bases unmatched: 5. The CDR3 is 14 residues long. Germline CDR1 and CDR2: LNHDA and SQIVND (reference sequence). CDR3 sequence (DNA): TGTGCCAGTAGTTCCCGGGACAGGGGTTACGAGCAGTACTTC. Protein: CASSSRDRGYEQYF.

This chain joins TRBV4-2 and TRBJ2-6; D is ambiguous. The CDR3 is 17 residues long. From germline, CDR1 is LGHNA and CDR2 YNFKEQ. V was trimmed by 4 bases and J by 5 bases, leaving 18 bases between them. CDR3 residues: CASSLYRPSLWANVLTF. In nucleotides, the CDR3 is TGTGCCAGCAGCCTATACCGACCCTCCCTCTGGGCCAACGTCCTGACTTTC.

This clone was found many times. The chain uses TRBV11-3 and TRBJ1-6; tentative D call: TRBD1 (5 bases). In germline, CDR1 is SGHNT, CDR2 YENEEA. The CDR3 totals 18 residues. Trimming took off 5 bases at V and 0 bases at J, with 17 bases between the two ends. The CDR3 DNA follows: TGTGCCAGCAGCCCCACAGGATTACGGAGCTCCTATAATTCACCCCTCCACTTT. It is translated as CASSPTGLRSSYNSPLHF.

By frequency in the sample, this clone is medium-sized. The chain employs TRBV28 and TRBJ2-2, with 8 bases aligning to TRBD2. The CDR3 loop spans 14 amino acids. J was trimmed by 6 bases and V by 5 bases; bases with no gene match: 5. CDR1 MDHEN and CDR2 SYDVKM come from the germline V gene. In nucleotides, the CDR3 is TGTGCCAGCAGTATGACTAGCGCGGCCGGGGAGCTGTTTTTT. This codes for CASSMTSAAGELFF.

This clone showed up just a few times. The chain joins TRBV7-9 to TRBJ2-7; the D gene is possibly TRBD2 (7 bases). V lost 3 bases, J lost 7 bases, and 13 bases lay in between. This CDR3 is 13 amino acids long. The germline V gene encodes CDR1 SEHNR and CDR2 FQNEAQ (reference sequence). The CDR3 nucleotides read TGTGCCAGCAGCTTTCGGGGGGCGGGTGAGCAGTACTTC. Translation gives CASSFRGAGEQYF.

This clone was recorded at least ten times. The CDR3 coding sequence is TGTGCCAGCAGTTACACAGGCTCCACTAATGAAAAACTGTTTTTT. Protein: CASSYTGSTNEKLFF. The J gene is TRBJ1-4, the V gene TRBV6-6, with a weak D call TRBD1 (5 bases). The CDR3 consists of 15 residues. Germline-derived CDR1 and CDR2 are MNHNY and SVGAGI (reference sequence). Trimming pared 2 bases from V and 2 bases from J, leaving 9 bases between.

The sample holds one count of this clone. The chain links TRBV30 to TRBJ1-2; no firm D call. Germline V gives CDR1 GTSNPN, CDR2 SVGIG (reference sequence). V dropped 2 bases and J dropped 3 bases, with 13 bases sitting between them. This CDR3 spans 14 amino acids. CDR3 bases: TGTGCCTGGAGTTTACTCGGATGGGACTATGGCTACACCTTC. It yields the protein CAWSLLGWDYGYTF.

By its share, this clone is medium-sized. The J gene is TRBJ2-7, the V gene TRBV28; perhaps TRBD2 as D (6 bases). V lost 6 bases to trimming and J lost 0 bases, with 12 bases between them. The V gene's germline CDR1 is MDHEN and CDR2 SYDVKM. The CDR3 has 14 amino acids. The CDR3 spells CASSSGGVSYEQYF. DNA of the CDR3: TGTGCCAGCAGCTCCGGAGGGGTCTCCTACGAGCAGTACTTC.